This TCR beta chain came from a study of blood T cell repertoires in COVID-19. The CDR3 covers 14 residues. Trimming removed 3 bases from V and 4 bases from J, with 12 bases in between. CDR1 and CDR2 (germline): MNHNS, SASEGT. The repertoire was sequenced with immunoSEQ multiplex PCR; TCRdb's copy has only in-frame clones and lacks some. Here the sample spans 30,000 to 35,000 clones, approximately 93% being singletons. The clonotype comes from a human donor in a cohort sampled during active COVID-19. Material: peripheral blood. This rearrangement joins TRBV6-1 to TRBJ1-2; tentative D call: TRBD1 (5 bases). CDR3 amino acids: CASSDNGQSYGYTF. CDR3 bases: TGTGCCAGCAGTGACAACGGACAATCCTATGGCTACACCTTC.